Sequencing of this TCR beta chain was carried out in a study of Graves' ophthalmopathy and Graves' hyperthyroidism. This CDR3 has 12 amino acids. Germline-derived CDR1 and CDR2 are SGDLS and YYNGEE. The ends were cut back, 3 bases at V and 6 bases at J, with 4 bases in the middle. By sample share, this clonotype is medium-sized. Its antigen is undetermined. Scientists amplified the TCR beta CDR3 regions from RNA transcripts. The first-round RT-PCR employed HTBI primers together with the Qiagen OneStep RT-PCR kit. A multiplex PCR was then performed as the second round. MiXCR, run by TCRdb on the multiplex PCR reads, gives a single entry per CDR3 protein. Of over 15,000 distinct CDR3 sequences listed, roughly 50% are singletons. Study outcomes and limitations: Most clonotypes expanded in thyroid above 0.001 frequency were present in blood too.

The authors diagnosed from clinical symptoms, serum thyroxine, TRAb, thyroid ultrasound and orbital computed tomography. A volume of 10 ml of fresh peripheral blood supplied the PBMCs. This clonotype was obtained from a woman between 40 and 50 years old with stable Graves' hyperthyroidism. This sequence joins TRBV9 and TRBJ1-6; D is ambiguous. Sequencing was performed on peripheral blood. CDR3 sequence: CASSGANSPLHF. The CDR3 nucleotides are TGTGCCAGCAGCGGAGCTAATTCACCCCTCCACTTT.